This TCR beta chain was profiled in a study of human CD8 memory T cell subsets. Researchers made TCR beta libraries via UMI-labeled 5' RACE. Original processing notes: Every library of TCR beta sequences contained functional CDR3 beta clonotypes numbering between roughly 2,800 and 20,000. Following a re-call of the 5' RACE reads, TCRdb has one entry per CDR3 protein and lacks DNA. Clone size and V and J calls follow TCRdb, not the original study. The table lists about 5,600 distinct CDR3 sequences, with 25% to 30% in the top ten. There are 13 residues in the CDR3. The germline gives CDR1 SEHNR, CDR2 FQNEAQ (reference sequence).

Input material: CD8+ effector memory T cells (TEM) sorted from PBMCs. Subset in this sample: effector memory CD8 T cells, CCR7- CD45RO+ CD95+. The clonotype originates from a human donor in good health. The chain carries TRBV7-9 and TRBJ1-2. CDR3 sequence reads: CASSFYSGDGYTF.